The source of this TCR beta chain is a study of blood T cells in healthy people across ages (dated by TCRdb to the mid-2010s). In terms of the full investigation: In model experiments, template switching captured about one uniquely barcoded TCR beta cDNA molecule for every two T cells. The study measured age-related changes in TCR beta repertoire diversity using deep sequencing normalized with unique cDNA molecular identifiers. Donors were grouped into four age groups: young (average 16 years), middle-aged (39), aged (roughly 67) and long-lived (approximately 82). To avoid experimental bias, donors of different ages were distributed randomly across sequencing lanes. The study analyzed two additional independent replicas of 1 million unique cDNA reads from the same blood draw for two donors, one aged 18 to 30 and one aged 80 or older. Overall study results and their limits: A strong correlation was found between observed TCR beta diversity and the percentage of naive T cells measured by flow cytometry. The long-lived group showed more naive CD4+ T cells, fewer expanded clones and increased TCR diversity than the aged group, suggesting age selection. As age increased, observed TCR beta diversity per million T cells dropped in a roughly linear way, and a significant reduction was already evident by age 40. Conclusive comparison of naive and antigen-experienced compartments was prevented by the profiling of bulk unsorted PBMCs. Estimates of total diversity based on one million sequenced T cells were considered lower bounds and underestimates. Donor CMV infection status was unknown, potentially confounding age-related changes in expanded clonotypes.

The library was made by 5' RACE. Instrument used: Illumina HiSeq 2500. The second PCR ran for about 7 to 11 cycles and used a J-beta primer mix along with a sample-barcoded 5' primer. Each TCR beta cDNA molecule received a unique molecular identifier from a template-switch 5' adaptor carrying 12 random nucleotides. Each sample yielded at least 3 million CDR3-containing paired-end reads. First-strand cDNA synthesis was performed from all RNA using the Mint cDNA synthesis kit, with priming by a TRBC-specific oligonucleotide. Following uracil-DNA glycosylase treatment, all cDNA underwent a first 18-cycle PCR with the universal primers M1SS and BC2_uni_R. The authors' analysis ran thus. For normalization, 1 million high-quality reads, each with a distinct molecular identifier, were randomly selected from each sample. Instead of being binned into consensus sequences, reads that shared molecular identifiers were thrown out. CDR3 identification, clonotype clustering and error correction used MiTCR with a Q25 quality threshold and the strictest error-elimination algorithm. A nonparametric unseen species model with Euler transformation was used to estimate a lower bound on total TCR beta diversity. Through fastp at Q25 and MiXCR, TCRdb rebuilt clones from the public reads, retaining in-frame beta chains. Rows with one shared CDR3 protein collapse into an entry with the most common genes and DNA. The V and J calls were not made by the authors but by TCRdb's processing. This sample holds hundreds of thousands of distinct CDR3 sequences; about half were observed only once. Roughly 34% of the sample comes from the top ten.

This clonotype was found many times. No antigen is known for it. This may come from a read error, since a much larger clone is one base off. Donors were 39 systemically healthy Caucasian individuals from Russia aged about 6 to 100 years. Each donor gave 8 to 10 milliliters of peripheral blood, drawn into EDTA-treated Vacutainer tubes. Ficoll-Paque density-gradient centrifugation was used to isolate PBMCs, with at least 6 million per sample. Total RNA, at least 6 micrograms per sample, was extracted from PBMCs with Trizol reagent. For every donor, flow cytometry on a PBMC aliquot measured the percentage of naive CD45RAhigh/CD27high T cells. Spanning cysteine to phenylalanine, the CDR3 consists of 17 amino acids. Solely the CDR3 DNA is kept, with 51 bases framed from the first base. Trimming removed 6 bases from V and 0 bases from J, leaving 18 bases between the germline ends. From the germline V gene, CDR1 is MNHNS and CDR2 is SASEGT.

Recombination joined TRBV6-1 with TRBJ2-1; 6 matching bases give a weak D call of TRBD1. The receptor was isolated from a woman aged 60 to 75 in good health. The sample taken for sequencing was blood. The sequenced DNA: TGTGCCAGCAGCCCCACACCCACAGGGAGCTCCTACAATGAGCAGTTCTTC. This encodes CASSPTPTGSSYNEQFF.